This TCR beta chain stems from a study of T-cell memory formation after mild COVID-19. Whole-study results and caveats: CD4/CD8 balance characterized clones contracting day 15 to 85, and CD4+ skew characterized later expanders. Shrinking CD4+ clones resided mostly in CM and EM, and CD8+ ones in EMRA.

Details on this clonotype: Its antigen is unidentified.

Each CDR3 protein gets one entry after TCRdb re-called the 5' RACE reads with MiXCR. This sample has a few hundred thousand distinct CDR3 sequences; approximately 19% occur once, and the top ten carry 21%. Germline V gene sequence: CDR1 SGHRS, CDR2 YFSETQ. CDR3 length equals 14 residues. V shed 4 bases and J shed 4 bases, with 14 bases lying between them. This sequence joins TRBV5-1 and TRBJ1-2; a weak D match, TRBD1 (6 bases). The TCR was taken from a man younger than 30 who had mild COVID-19 (a few samples of this study predate the infection). Cell type and time point are not known. Sequencing used PBMCs or a T cell subset sorted from them (not recorded which). CDR3 in amino acids: CASSRDTGGYGYTF. DNA of the CDR3: TGCGCCAGCAGCCGGGACACAGGCGGCTATGGCTACACCTTC.